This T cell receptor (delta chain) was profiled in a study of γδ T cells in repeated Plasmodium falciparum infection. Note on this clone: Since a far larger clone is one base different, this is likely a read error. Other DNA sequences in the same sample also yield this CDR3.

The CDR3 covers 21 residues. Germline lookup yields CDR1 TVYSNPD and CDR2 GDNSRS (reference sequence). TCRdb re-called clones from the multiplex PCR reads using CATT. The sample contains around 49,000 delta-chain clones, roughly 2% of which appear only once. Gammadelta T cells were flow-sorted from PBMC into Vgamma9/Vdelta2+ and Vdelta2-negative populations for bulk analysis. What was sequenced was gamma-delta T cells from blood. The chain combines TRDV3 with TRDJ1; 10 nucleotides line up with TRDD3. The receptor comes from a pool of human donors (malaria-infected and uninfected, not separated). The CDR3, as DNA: TGTGCCTGGGGGTCGACGAGGAGGTACTGGGGGATCCCCTCCAACACCGATAAGCTCATCTTT. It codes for CAWGSTRRYWGIPSNTDKLIF.